The T cell receptor (beta chain) described here comes from a study of blood T cell repertoires in COVID-19. Whole-study context: T cells, B-cell-depleted T cells, or PBMCs supplied cDNA or gDNA.

Using immunoSEQ multiplex PCR, the repertoire was profiled, and TCRdb retains in-frame clones only, with some absent. This table holds a few hundred thousand clones, more than 70% found once. The germline gives CDR1 SEHNR, CDR2 FQNEAQ (reference sequence). V lost 4 bases and J 0 bases, leaving 13 bases between the germline ends. The length of the CDR3 is 16 residues. The V gene is TRBV7-9, the J gene TRBJ2-1; D remains unclear. The receptor was isolated from a woman in her twenties or thirties with COVID-19, enrolled during active disease. Sample: peripheral blood. The CDR3, as DNA: TGTGCCAGCAGCTCCTCCGATCCGAGCTCCTACAATGAGCAGTTCTTC. Its protein product is CASSSSDPSSYNEQFF.